This T cell receptor beta chain was captured by sequencing in a study of PD-L1 blockade in urothelial cancer. Background on the study: Earlier, patients had received 0 to 3 chemotherapy regimens. A median of 141,255 T cells was found in the blood samples. Points from the study as a whole: Tumor-linked clones in blood grew more by 3 weeks in durable-benefit patients.

The germline gives CDR1 SGDLS, CDR2 YYNGEE. Trimming removed 1 base from V and 1 base from J; junction bases left unmatched: 3. The CDR3 has 16 amino acids. The data were produced by immunoSEQ multiplex PCR, yet TCRdb's version contains in-frame clones alone and is incomplete. The sample records tens of thousands of clones, approximately 78% being singletons. Indicated time point: pretreatment peripheral blood. As regards this clone: Its target is not known.

The receptor's source is a man aged 50-60 years with urothelial cancer. The chain combines TRBV9 with TRBJ2-2, with TRBD2 identical over 8 bases. The specimen comprised PBMCs, sampled around atezolizumab (anti-PD-L1) treatment. CDR3 in DNA: TGTGCCAGCAGCGTAACCGGGACTAGGAACACCGGGGAGCTGTTTTTT. Translation gives CASSVTGTRNTGELFF.